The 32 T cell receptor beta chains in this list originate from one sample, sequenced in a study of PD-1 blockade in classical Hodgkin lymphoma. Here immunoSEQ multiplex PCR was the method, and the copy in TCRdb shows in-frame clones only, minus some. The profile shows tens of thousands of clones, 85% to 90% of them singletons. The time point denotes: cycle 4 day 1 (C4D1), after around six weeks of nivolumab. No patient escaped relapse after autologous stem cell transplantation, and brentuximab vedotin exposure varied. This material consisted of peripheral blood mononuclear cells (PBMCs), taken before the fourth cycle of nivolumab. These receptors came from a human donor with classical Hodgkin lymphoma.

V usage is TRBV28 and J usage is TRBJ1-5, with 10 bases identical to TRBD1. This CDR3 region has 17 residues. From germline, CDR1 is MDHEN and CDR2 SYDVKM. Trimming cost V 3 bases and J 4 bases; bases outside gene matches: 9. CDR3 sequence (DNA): TGTGCCAGCAGTTTCCAAAGGACAGGGGGTGGTAATCAGCCCCAGCATTTT. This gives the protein CASSFQRTGGGNQPQHF. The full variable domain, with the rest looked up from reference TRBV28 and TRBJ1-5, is DVKVTQSSRYLVKRTGEKVFLECVQDMDHENMFWYRQDPGLGLRLIYFSYDVKMKEKGDIPEGYSVSREKKERFSLILESASTNQTSMYLCASSFQRTGGGNQPQHFGDGTRLSIL.

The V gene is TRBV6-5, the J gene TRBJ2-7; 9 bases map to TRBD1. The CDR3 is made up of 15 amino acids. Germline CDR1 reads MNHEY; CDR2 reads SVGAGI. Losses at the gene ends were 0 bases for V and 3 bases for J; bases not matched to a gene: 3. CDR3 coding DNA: TGTGCCAGCAGTTACTCGACAGGGGGAGACTACGAGCAGTACTTC. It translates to CASSYSTGGDYEQYF.

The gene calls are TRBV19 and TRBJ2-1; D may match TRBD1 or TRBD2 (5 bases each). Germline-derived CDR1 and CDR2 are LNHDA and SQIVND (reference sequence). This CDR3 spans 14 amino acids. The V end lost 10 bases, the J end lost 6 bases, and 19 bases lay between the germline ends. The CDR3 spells CATTVGEWGNEQFF. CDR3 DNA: TGTGCCACTACAGTGGGGGAGTGGGGCAATGAGCAGTTCTTC.

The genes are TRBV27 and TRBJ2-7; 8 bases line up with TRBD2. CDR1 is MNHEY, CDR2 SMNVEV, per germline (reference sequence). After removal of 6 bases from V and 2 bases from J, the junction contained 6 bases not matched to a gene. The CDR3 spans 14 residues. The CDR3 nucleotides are TGTGCCAGCAGGTCGGGAGGGCGGACCTACGAGCAGTACTTC. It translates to CASRSGGRTYEQYF.

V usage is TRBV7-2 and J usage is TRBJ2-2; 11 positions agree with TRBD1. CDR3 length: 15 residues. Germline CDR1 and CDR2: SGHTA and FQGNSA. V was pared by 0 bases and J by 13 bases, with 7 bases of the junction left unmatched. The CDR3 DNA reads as TGTGCCAGCAGCTTAGCTCCGGGACAGGGGGTTGGGCTGTTTTTT. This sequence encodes CASSLAPGQGVGLFF.

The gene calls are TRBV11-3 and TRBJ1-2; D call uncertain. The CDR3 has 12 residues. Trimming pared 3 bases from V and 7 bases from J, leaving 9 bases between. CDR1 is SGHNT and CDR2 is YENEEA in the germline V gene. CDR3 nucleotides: TGTGCCAGCAGCTTGCCCCTGAGTGGCTACACCTTC. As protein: CASSLPLSGYTF.

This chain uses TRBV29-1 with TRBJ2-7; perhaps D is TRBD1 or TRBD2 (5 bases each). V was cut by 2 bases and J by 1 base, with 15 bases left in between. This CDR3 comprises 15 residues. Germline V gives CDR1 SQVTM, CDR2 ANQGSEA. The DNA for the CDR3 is TGCAGCGTTGAAAGGGGTAACAGAGGGTCCTACGAGCAGTACTTC. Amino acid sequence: CSVERGNRGSYEQYF.

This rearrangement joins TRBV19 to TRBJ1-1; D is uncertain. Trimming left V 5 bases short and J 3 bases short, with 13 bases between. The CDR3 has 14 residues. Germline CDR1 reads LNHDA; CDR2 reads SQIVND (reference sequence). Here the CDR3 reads CASSVGFPHTEAFF. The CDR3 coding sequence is TGTGCCAGTAGTGTAGGGTTTCCCCACACTGAAGCTTTCTTT.

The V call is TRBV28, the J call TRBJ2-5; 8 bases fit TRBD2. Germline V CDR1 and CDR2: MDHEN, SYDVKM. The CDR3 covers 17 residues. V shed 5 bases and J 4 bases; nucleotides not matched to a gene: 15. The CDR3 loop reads CASSLRPGLGSRETQYF. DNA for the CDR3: TGTGCCAGCAGTCTCCGTCCGGGACTAGGATCTCGAGAGACCCAGTACTTC.

The CDR3 sequence: CSGVGAYNEQFF. CDR3 in DNA: TGCAGCGGTGTGGGGGCCTACAATGAGCAGTTCTTC. The gene calls are TRBV29-1 and TRBJ2-1; tentatively, D is TRBD1 or TRBD2 (5 bases each). V was cut by 7 bases and J by 2 bases, with 9 bases left in between. Germline V gene lookup returns CDR1 SQVTM and CDR2 ANQGSEA. The CDR3 has 12 residues.

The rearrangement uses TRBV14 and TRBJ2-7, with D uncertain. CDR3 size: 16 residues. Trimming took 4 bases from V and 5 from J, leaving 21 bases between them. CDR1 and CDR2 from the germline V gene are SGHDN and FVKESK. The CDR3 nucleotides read TGTGCCAGCAGCCGCGCGGCCCCGGCTCTCGGTCACGAGCAGTACTTC. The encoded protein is CASSRAAPALGHEQYF. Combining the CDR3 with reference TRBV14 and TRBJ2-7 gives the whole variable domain EAGVTQFPSHSVIEKGQTVTLRCDPISGHDNLYWYRRVMGKEIKFLLHFVKESKQDESGMPNNRFLAERTGGTYSTLKVQPAELEDSGVYFCASSRAAPALGHEQYFGPGTRLTVT.

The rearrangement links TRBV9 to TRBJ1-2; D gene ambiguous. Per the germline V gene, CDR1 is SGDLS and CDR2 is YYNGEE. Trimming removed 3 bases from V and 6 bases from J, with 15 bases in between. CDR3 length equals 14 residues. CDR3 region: CASSAQLGMDGYTF. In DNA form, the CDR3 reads TGTGCCAGCAGCGCCCAGTTGGGGATGGATGGCTACACCTTC.

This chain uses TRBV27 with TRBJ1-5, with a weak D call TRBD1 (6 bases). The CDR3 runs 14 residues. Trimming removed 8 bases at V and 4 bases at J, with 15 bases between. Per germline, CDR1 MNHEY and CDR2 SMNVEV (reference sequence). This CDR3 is CASGLQGPNQPQHF. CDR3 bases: TGTGCCAGCGGACTGCAGGGGCCTAATCAGCCCCAGCATTTT.

The CDR3 DNA reads as TGTGCCAGCAGTTTCACAAATCCCCCCGGGGAGCAGTTCTTC. It encodes CASSFTNPPGEQFF. This chain joins TRBV27 and TRBJ2-1; D is ambiguous. Trimming stripped 3 bases from V and 10 bases from J, with 16 bases between. The CDR3 spans 14 residues. Germline V lookup: CDR1 MNHEY, CDR2 SMNVEV (reference sequence).

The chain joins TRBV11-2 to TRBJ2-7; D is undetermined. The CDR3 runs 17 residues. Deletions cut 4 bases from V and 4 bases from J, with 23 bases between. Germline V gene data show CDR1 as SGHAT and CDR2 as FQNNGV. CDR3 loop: CASSSIALGTKDYEQYF. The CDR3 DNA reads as TGTGCCAGCAGCTCAATCGCCTTGGGAACGAAGGATTACGAGCAGTACTTC. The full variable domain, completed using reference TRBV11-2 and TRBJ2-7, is EAGVAQSPRYKIIEKRQSVAFWCNPISGHATLYWYQQILGQGPKLLIQFQNNGVVDDSQLPKDRFSAERLKGVDSTLKIQPAKLEDSAVYLCASSSIALGTKDYEQYFGPGTRLTVT.

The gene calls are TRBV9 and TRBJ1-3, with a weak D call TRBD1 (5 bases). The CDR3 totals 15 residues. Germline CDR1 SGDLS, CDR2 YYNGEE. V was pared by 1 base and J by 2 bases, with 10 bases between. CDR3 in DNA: TGTGCCAGCAGCGTATGGCAGGGCCCTGGAAACACCATATATTTT. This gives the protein CASSVWQGPGNTIYF. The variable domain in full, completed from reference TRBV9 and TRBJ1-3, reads DSGVTQTPKHLITATGQRVTLRCSPRSGDLSVYWYQQSLDQGLQFLIQYYNGEERAKGNILERFSAQQFPDLHSELNLSSLELGDSALYFCASSVWQGPGNTIYFGEGSWLTVV.

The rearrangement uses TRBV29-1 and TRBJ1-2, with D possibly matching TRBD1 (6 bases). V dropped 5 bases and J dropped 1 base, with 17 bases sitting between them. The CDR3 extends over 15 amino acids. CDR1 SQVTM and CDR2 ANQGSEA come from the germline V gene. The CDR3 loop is CSVPQGGNVNYGYTF. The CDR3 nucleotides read TGCAGCGTTCCACAGGGAGGGAATGTTAACTATGGCTACACCTTC.

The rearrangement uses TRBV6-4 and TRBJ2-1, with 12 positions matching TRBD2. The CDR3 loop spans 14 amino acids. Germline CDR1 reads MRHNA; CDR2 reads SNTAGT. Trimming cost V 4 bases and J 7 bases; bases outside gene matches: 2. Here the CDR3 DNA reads TGTGCCAGCAGTGCCGGGACTAGCGGGAATGAGCAGTTCTTC. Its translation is CASSAGTSGNEQFF.

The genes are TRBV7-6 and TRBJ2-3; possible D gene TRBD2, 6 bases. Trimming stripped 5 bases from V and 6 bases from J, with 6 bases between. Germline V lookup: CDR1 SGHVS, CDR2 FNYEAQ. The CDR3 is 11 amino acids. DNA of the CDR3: TGTGCCAGCAGCCGGGAGGATACGCAGTATTTT. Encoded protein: CASSREDTQYF.

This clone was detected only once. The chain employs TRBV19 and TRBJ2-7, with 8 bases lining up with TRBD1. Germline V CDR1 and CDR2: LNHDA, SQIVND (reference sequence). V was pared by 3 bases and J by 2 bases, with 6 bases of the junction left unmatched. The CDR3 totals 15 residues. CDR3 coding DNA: TGTGCCAGTAGTATCAGTAGACAGGGGCCCTACGAGCAGTACTTC. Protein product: CASSISRQGPYEQYF.

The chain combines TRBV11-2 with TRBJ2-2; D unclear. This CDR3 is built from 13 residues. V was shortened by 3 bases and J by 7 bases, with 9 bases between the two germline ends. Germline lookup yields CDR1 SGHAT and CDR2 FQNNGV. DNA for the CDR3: TGTGCCAGCAGCTTGAGGTCTATCGGGGAGCTGTTTTTT. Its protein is CASSLRSIGELFF. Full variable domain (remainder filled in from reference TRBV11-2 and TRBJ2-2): EAGVAQSPRYKIIEKRQSVAFWCNPISGHATLYWYQQILGQGPKLLIQFQNNGVVDDSQLPKDRFSAERLKGVDSTLKIQPAKLEDSAVYLCASSLRSIGELFFGEGSRLTVL.

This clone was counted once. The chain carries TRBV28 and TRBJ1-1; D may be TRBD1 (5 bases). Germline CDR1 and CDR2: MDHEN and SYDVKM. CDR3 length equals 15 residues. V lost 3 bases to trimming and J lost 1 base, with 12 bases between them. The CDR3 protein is CASSLFPGTNTEAFF. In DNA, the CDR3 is TGTGCCAGCAGTTTGTTTCCCGGGACGAACACTGAAGCTTTCTTT.

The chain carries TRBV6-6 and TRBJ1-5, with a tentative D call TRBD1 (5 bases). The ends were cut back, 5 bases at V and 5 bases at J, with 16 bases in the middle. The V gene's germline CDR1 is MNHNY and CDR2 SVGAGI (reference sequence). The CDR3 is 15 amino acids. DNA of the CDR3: TGTGCCAGCAGTCCCGCAGGGTCCGCTTATCAGCCCCAGCATTTT. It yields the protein CASSPAGSAYQPQHF.

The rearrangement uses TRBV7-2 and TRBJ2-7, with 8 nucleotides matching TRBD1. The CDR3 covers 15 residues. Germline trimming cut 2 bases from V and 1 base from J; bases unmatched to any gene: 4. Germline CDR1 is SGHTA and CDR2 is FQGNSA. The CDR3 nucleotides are TGTGCCAGCAGCTTACATACAGGGGGGTCCTACGAGCAGTACTTC. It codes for CASSLHTGGSYEQYF. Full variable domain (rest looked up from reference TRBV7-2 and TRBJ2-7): GAGVSQSPSNKVTEKGKDVELRCDPISGHTALYWYRQSLGQGLEFLIYFQGNSAPDKSGLPSDRFSAERTGGSVSTLTIQRTQQEDSAVYLCASSLHTGGSYEQYFGPGTRLTVT.

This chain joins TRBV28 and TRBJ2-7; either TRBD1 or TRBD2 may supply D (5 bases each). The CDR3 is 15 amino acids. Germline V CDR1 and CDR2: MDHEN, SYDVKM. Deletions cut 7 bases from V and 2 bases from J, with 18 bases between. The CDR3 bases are TGTGCCAGCACTGCTTTCGGGACGGGGACCTACGAGCAGTACTTC. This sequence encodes CASTAFGTGTYEQYF.

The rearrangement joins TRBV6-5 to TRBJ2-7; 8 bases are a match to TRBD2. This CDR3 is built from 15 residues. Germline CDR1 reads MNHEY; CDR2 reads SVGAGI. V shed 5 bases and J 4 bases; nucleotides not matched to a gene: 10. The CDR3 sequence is CASSLAGGIKYEQYF. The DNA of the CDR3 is TGTGCCAGCAGTCTAGCGGGTGGGATAAAGTACGAGCAGTACTTC.

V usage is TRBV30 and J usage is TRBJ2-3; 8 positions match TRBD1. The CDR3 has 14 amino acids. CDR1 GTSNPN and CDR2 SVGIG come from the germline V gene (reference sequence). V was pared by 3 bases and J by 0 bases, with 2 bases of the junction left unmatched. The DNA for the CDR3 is TGTGCCTGGAGCCGACAGGGGAGCACAGATACGCAGTATTTT. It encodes CAWSRQGSTDTQYF.

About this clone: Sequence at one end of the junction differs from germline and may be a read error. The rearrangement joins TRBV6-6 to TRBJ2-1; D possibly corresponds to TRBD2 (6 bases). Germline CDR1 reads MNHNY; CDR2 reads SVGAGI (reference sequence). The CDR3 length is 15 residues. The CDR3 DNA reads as TGTGCCAGCAGTTACTCAAGGGACTGGTACAGTGAGCAGTTCTTC. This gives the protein CASSYSRDWYSEQFF.

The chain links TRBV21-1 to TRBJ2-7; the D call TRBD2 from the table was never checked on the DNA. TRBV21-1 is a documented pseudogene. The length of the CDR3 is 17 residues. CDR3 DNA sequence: TGTGCCAGCGCTACCCCTCTAGCGGGAGATAGCTCCTACGAGCAGTACTTC. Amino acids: CASATPLAGDSSYEQYF.

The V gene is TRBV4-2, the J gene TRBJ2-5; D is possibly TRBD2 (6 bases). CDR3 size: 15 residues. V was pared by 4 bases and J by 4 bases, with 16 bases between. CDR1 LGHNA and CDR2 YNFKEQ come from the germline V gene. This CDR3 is CASSRHMEGRETQYF. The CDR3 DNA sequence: TGTGCCAGCAGCCGCCACATGGAGGGCAGAGAGACCCAGTACTTC.

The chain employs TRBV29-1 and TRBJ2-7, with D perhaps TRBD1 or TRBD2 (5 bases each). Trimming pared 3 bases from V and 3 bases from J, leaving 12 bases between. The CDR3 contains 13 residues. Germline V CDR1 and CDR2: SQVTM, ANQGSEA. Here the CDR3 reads CSVDGDGFYEQYF. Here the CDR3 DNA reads TGCAGCGTTGATGGGGACGGCTTCTACGAGCAGTACTTC.

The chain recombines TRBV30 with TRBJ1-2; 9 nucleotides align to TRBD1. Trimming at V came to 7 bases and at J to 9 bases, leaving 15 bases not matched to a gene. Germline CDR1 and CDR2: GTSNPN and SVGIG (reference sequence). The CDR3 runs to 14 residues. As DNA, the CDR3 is TGTGCCTTCGCTGCGGACAGGGGATTTAGTAGCTACACCTTC. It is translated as CAFAADRGFSSYTF.